This TCR beta chain is from a study of cytomegalovirus exposure and HLA in healthy donors. V was cut by 2 bases and J by 3 bases, with 11 bases left in between. Germline V gene sequence: CDR1 SGHTA, CDR2 FQGTGA. The CDR3 is made up of 15 amino acids. The PCR used 60 Vbeta and 13 Jbeta primers. Clones were read by immunoSEQ multiplex PCR, and TCRdb kept only the in-frame ones, dropping some. Of 150,000 to 200,000 clones listed, roughly 80% are singletons. The genes are TRBV7-3 and TRBJ2-1; D is unresolved. The receptor comes from a woman aged 35 to 49 in good health and CMV-seropositive. The sample consisted of PBMCs. CDR3 DNA sequence: TGTGCCAGCAGCTTATTCTCATTTAGCTACAATGAGCAGTTCTTC. It is translated as CASSLFSFSYNEQFF. Full variable domain (rest looked up from reference TRBV7-3 and TRBJ2-1): GAGVSQTPSNKVTEKGKYVELRCDPISGHTALYWYRQSLGQGPEFLIYFQGTGAADDSGLPNDRFFAVRPEGSVSTLKIQRTERGDSAVYLCASSLFSFSYNEQFFGPGTRLTVL.